These 27 T cell receptor beta chains share one sample of origin, sequenced in a study of type 1 regulatory T cells. TCRdb passed the reads through MiXCR, listing each CDR3 protein once. Among about 42,000 distinct CDR3 sequences listed, over 9% were seen once. For these TCRs, the target antigens are not known. Sequencing used cultured non-Tr1 T cells, either the whole culture or a sorted T cell fraction (not recorded which). The receptors were gathered from a human donor in good health.

The sample holds many counts of this clonotype. CDR3 bases: TGTGCCAGCAGCTTAGTGGGGTCCGGGACTAGCAGCAGCGAGCAGTACTTC. Protein: CASSLVGSGTSSSEQYF. The chain carries TRBV7-6 and TRBJ2-7, with 9 bases identical to TRBD2. J lost 6 bases, V lost 1 base, and 13 bases had no gene match. The CDR3 is made up of 17 amino acids. Germline V gene data show CDR1 as SGHVS and CDR2 as FNYEAQ.

The chain combines TRBV20-1 with TRBJ2-5; 12 nucleotides match TRBD2. Losses at the gene ends were 2 bases for V and 1 base for J; bases not matched to a gene: 8. This CDR3 contains 17 residues. Germline CDR1 reads DFQATT; CDR2 reads SNEGSKA (reference sequence). This CDR3 is CSARKTSGSWAQETQYF. The DNA for the CDR3 is TGCAGTGCTAGAAAGACTAGCGGGAGCTGGGCCCAAGAGACCCAGTACTTC.

The chain employs TRBV30 and TRBJ2-6; the D is unclear. V was trimmed by 4 bases and J by 2 bases, leaving 12 bases between them. The CDR3 has 15 residues. Germline V CDR1 and CDR2: GTSNPN, SVGIG (reference sequence). The CDR3 nucleotides are TGTGCCTGGACCCCGTCTCTGACTGGGGCCAACGTCCTGACTTTC. Its translation is CAWTPSLTGANVLTF.

In the case of this clonotype: An end of the junction differs from the germline gene, which may be a read error. The chain links TRBV7-2 to TRBJ2-7; the match to TRBD2 covers 9 bases. Germline loops: CDR1 SGHTA, CDR2 FQGNSA. This CDR3 contains 14 residues. CDR3 DNA sequence: TGTGCCAACAGCCCGGGACTAGCAGTCTACGAGCAGTACTTC. It is translated as CANSPGLAVYEQYF.

This clonotype was picked up many times. The CDR3, as DNA: TGTGCCAGCACCCGTTCCGGCCTTGAAAAACTGTTTTTT. It translates to CASTRSGLEKLFF. The chain combines TRBV12-3 or TRBV12-4 with TRBJ1-4; D call uncertain. Trimming cost V 7 bases and J 7 bases, with 13 bases left between them. The CDR3 spans 13 residues.

Many counts were recorded for this clonotype. The chain couples TRBV20-1 to TRBJ1-5; unclear D gene. V dropped 3 bases and J dropped 3 bases, with 12 bases sitting between them. The germline CDR1 and CDR2 sequences are DFQATT and SNEGSKA (reference sequence). This CDR3 spans 14 amino acids. CDR3 bases: TGCAGTGCTAGGGCCAATTTAAACAATCAGCCCCAGCATTTT. Amino acids: CSARANLNNQPQHF.

Ten or more counts support this clonotype. The V and J genes are TRBV9 and TRBJ1-4, with D perhaps TRBD1 (5 bases). Germline V gene sequence: CDR1 SGDLS, CDR2 YYNGEE. The CDR3 spans 15 residues. Trimming removed 2 bases at V and 2 bases at J, with 10 bases between. The CDR3 here is CASSVMEGTNEKLFF. CDR3 DNA: TGTGCCAGCAGCGTGATGGAGGGGACTAATGAAAAACTGTTTTTT. Complete variable domain (other parts from reference TRBV9 and TRBJ1-4): DSGVTQTPKHLITATGQRVTLRCSPRSGDLSVYWYQQSLDQGLQFLIQYYNGEERAKGNILERFSAQQFPDLHSELNLSSLELGDSALYFCASSVMEGTNEKLFFGSGTQLSVL.

This rearrangement joins TRBV5-1 to TRBJ2-7; either TRBD1 or TRBD2 may supply D (5 bases each). CDR3 length: 17 residues. In germline, CDR1 is SGHRS, CDR2 YFSETQ. V was clipped by 4 bases and J by 6 bases, with 26 bases between them. This CDR3 reads CASSIQSGTRVLREQYF. CDR3 nucleotide sequence: TGCGCCAGCAGCATACAGTCCGGGACGCGGGTCCTACGCGAGCAGTACTTC.

A few counts support this clonotype. The V call is TRBV18, the J call TRBJ2-1, with 12 bases matching TRBD1. Germline trimming cut 1 base from V and 6 bases from J; bases unmatched to any gene: 4. The germline V gene encodes CDR1 KGHSH and CDR2 LQKENI. The CDR3 length is 16 residues. The CDR3 coding sequence is TGTGCCAGCTCACCACAAGGGACAGGGGGCAGCAATGAGCAGTTCTTC. As protein: CASSPQGTGGSNEQFF.

The CDR3 bases are TGTGCCAGCTCGAATTCCCGAGAGACCCAGTACTTC. As protein: CASSNSRETQYF. The chain links TRBV18 to TRBJ2-5; no firm D call. V lost 6 bases to trimming and J lost 4 bases, with 9 bases between them. Germline lookup yields CDR1 KGHSH and CDR2 LQKENI. CDR3 length equals 12 residues.

This chain links TRBV20-1 with TRBJ2-1; no clear D. CDR1 and CDR2 (germline): DFQATT, SNEGSKA (reference sequence). The CDR3 is made up of 14 amino acids. Trimming shortened V by 3 bases and J by 3 bases, and 12 bases separated the two germline ends. The CDR3 bases are TGCAGTGCTAGCGGTAGGGCTTTCTACAATGAGCAGTTCTTC. Protein product: CSASGRAFYNEQFF.

A few counts support this clonotype. The V gene is TRBV11-1, the J gene TRBJ1-1; 10 bases fit TRBD1. The CDR3 is 14 amino acids. Germline CDR1 and CDR2: SGHAT and FQDESV (reference sequence). After removal of 5 bases from V and 6 bases from J, the junction contained 6 bases not matched to a gene. The chain's CDR3 is CASSPDRGRSEAFF. The CDR3 nucleotides are TGTGCCAGCAGCCCAGACAGGGGGCGGTCTGAAGCTTTCTTT.

There are a few counts of this clonotype. The chain combines TRBV11-2 with TRBJ2-1; 7 positions agree with TRBD2. The CDR3 is 15 amino acids. Germline V gene sequence: CDR1 SGHAT, CDR2 FQNNGV. J gave up 10 bases and V 3 bases, and 12 bases lay outside the gene matches. The CDR3 sequence: CASSLGGGSGGEQFF. The CDR3 DNA is TGTGCCAGCAGCTTGGGGGGGGGTAGCGGAGGAGAGCAGTTCTTC. The full variable domain, rest sourced from reference TRBV11-2 and TRBJ2-1, is EAGVAQSPRYKIIEKRQSVAFWCNPISGHATLYWYQQILGQGPKLLIQFQNNGVVDDSQLPKDRFSAERLKGVDSTLKIQPAKLEDSAVYLCASSLGGGSGGEQFFGPGTRLTVL.

The chain links TRBV7-8 to TRBJ2-1; 7 nucleotides agree with TRBD1. V lost 5 bases, J lost 9 bases, and 7 bases stayed unmatched. From germline, CDR1 is SGHVS and CDR2 FQNEAQ. CDR3 size: 13 residues. The CDR3 sequence is CASSADRKGEQFF. CDR3 bases: TGTGCCAGCAGCGCGGACAGGAAAGGTGAGCAGTTCTTC. The full variable domain, its missing parts supplied by reference TRBV7-8 and TRBJ2-1, is GAGVSQSPRYKVAKRGQDVALRCDPISGHVSLFWYQQALGQGPEFLTYFQNEAQLDKSGLPSDRFFAERPEGSVSTLKIQRTQQEDSAVYLCASSADRKGEQFFGPGTRLTVL.

This clonotype is medium-sized within its sample. The chain employs TRBV20-1 and TRBJ1-3; no reliable D call. This CDR3 comprises 12 residues. Germline-derived CDR1 and CDR2 are DFQATT and SNEGSKA (reference sequence). V shed 6 bases and J shed 8 bases, with 14 bases lying between them. In DNA form, the CDR3 reads TGCAGTGCACCCTCGACGAGGGACACCATATATTTT. Translated: CSAPSTRDTIYF.

This clonotype was detected ten times or more. This chain joins TRBV6-1 and TRBJ2-2; D is unresolved. This CDR3 spans 14 amino acids. The germline V gene has CDR1 MNHNS and CDR2 SASEGT. V was shortened by 2 bases and J by 5 bases, with 9 bases between the two germline ends. The DNA for the CDR3 is TGTGCCAGCAGTGAAATATTCTGGACCGGGGAGCTGTTTTTT. As protein: CASSEIFWTGELFF.

The sample holds many counts of this clonotype. The chain combines TRBV18 with TRBJ2-3, with D possibly called TRBD1 or TRBD2 (5 bases each). Trimming took off 2 bases at V and 5 bases at J, with 17 bases between the two ends. The CDR3 sequence is 16 residues long. Germline CDR1 KGHSH, CDR2 LQKENI. This chain's CDR3 is CASSPAPGGSRDTQYF. The CDR3 region has the DNA TGTGCCAGCTCACCAGCTCCTGGGGGATCCAGAGATACGCAGTATTTT. Full variable domain (missing parts from reference TRBV18 and TRBJ2-3): NAGVMQNPRHLVRRRGQEARLRCSPMKGHSHVYWYRQLPEEGLKFMVYLQKENIIDESGMPKERFSAEFPKEGPSILRIQQVVRGDSAAYFCASSPAPGGSRDTQYFGPGTRLTVL.

This clonotype has a count of ten or more. The genes are TRBV20-1 and TRBJ2-1; D not certain. Between the trimmed V and J ends, which lost 6 bases and 10 bases, there was a span of 16 bases. Germline CDR1 reads DFQATT; CDR2 reads SNEGSKA (reference sequence). The CDR3 is made up of 12 amino acids. This CDR3 is CSATDPRVEQFF. In nucleotides, the CDR3 is TGCAGTGCGACCGATCCTCGCGTCGAGCAGTTCTTC.

This clonotype was observed at least ten times. The chain carries TRBV12-3 or TRBV12-4 and TRBJ1-2; 9 bases match TRBD1. This CDR3 spans 14 amino acids. Trimming at V came to 6 bases and at J to 10 bases, leaving 12 bases not matched to a gene. CDR3 region: CASREQGATGDYTF. DNA of the CDR3: TGTGCCAGCAGGGAACAGGGGGCGACGGGAGACTACACCTTC.

The sample holds many counts of this clonotype. This sequence joins TRBV20-1 and TRBJ2-3; TRBD1 matches 8 bases. The germline CDR1 and CDR2 sequences are DFQATT and SNEGSKA (reference sequence). V lost 4 bases, J lost 3 bases, and 9 bases stayed unmatched. The CDR3 contains 15 residues. The CDR3 DNA is TGCAGTGCTATCCCCCAGGGGGCTGGGACAGATACGCAGTATTTT. Translation: CSAIPQGAGTDTQYF.

V usage is TRBV14 and J usage is TRBJ2-3; 7 bases fit TRBD1. V was pared by 6 bases and J by 3 bases, with 9 bases of the junction left unmatched. Germline assignment: CDR1 SGHDN and CDR2 FVKESK. CDR3 length: 15 amino acids. The CDR3 DNA reads TGTGCCAGCAGTACTACAGGGGTTCGTACAGATACGCAGTATTTT. As protein: CASSTTGVRTDTQYF.

This clonotype was counted only a few times. V is TRBV12-3 or TRBV12-4 and J is TRBJ2-2; 7 bases align to TRBD2. The CDR3 sequence is 15 residues long. Trimming took 2 bases from V and 6 from J; bases not matched to a gene: 6. The CDR3 DNA follows: TGTGCCAGCAGTTTACAATCTGGGGGGGCCGGGGAGCTGTTTTTT. It translates to CASSLQSGGAGELFF.

The V gene is TRBV18, the J gene TRBJ1-2; the D gene is possibly TRBD1 (6 bases). Trimming removed 3 bases from V and 8 bases from J, with 16 bases in between. The germline V gene has CDR1 KGHSH and CDR2 LQKENI. This CDR3 region has 14 residues. The CDR3 sequence: CASSPRTEASGYTF. Here the CDR3 DNA reads TGTGCCAGCTCACCGCGGACAGAGGCGAGCGGCTACACCTTC.

This clonotype was seen ten or more times. The genes are TRBV7-2 and TRBJ1-3, with no clear D. The germline V gene encodes CDR1 SGHTA and CDR2 FQGNSA. This CDR3 is built from 13 residues. V was pared by 1 base and J by 5 bases, with 6 bases between. The CDR3 coding sequence is TGTGCCAGCAGCTTAGATGGCCGAAACACCATATATTTT. It codes for CASSLDGRNTIYF.

This clonotype was seen at least ten times. J is TRBJ2-1 and V is TRBV28, with D perhaps matching TRBD1 or TRBD2 (6 bases each). Trimming stripped 2 bases from V and 11 bases from J, with 16 bases between. The CDR3 runs 14 residues. Germline V gives CDR1 MDHEN, CDR2 SYDVKM. CDR3: CASSLGGPSSKQFF. CDR3 in DNA: TGTGCCAGCAGTTTAGGGGGGCCCAGCAGTAAGCAGTTCTTC.

The chain links TRBV6-6 to TRBJ2-5, with 7 bases that match TRBD2. This CDR3 is 14 amino acids long. Germline V CDR1 and CDR2: MNHNY, SVGAGI (reference sequence). The ends lost 6 bases at V and 2 bases at J; junction bases unmatched: 6. The CDR3 nucleotides read TGTGCCAGCAGAGCGGGACGCCTACAAGAGACCCAGTACTTC. It codes for CASRAGRLQETQYF.

This clonotype was detected only a few times. The chain joins TRBV7-9 to TRBJ1-6; D remains ambiguous. Germline loops: CDR1 SEHNR, CDR2 FQNEAQ (reference sequence). V was trimmed by 4 bases and J by 10 bases, leaving 5 bases between them. There are 11 residues in the CDR3. CDR3 in amino acids: CASSSLSPLHF. The CDR3 coding sequence is TGTGCCAGCAGCTCCCTGTCACCCCTCCACTTT.